These 17 T cell receptor beta chains were sequenced from one sample in a study of OX40 agonist ivuxolimab in advanced cancers. The protocol was immunoSEQ multiplex PCR, while the TCRdb copy is restricted to in-frame clones and leaves out a portion. Of about 110,000 clones listed, around 93% are singletons. Sequencing was performed on CD4+ or CD8+ T cells sorted from blood, taken in a trial of the OX40 agonist ivuxolimab. Source of these receptors: an adult with an advanced solid tumor such as melanoma, head and neck, liver or kidney cancer.

The genes are TRBV4-3 and TRBJ2-7, with D hard to call. In germline, CDR1 is LGHNA, CDR2 YSLEER. V was clipped by 0 bases and J by 4 bases, with 16 bases between them. The CDR3 runs 16 residues. The CDR3 here is CASSQDQLHNPYEQYF. Written as DNA, the CDR3 is TGCGCCAGCAGCCAAGATCAACTCCACAATCCTTACGAGCAGTACTTC.

This clone was seen once. The chain uses TRBV19 and TRBJ1-1, with 8 bases that match TRBD1. The germline CDR1 and CDR2 sequences are LNHDA and SQIVND (reference sequence). The CDR3 extends over 16 amino acids. Germline trimming cut 5 bases from V and 0 bases from J; bases unmatched to any gene: 8. The CDR3 bases are TGTGCCAGTAGTGCCCAGCCACAGGGGGTGAACACTGAAGCTTTCTTT. This codes for CASSAQPQGVNTEAFF.

The CDR3 nucleotides are TGTGCCAGCAGCCCAGGACTATCGAAAGAGACCCAGTACTTC. Its translation: CASSPGLSKETQYF. V usage is TRBV11-3 and J usage is TRBJ2-5; a possible D gene is TRBD2 (6 bases). Deletions cut 5 bases from V and 3 bases from J, with 13 bases between. The CDR3 spans 14 residues. Looked up from germline, CDR1 is SGHNT and CDR2 is YENEEA.

This clone was found once. The chain has TRBV25-1 and TRBJ1-4, with D tentatively TRBD1 (6 bases). The CDR3 consists of 16 residues. Looked up from germline, CDR1 is MGHDK and CDR2 is SYGVNS. The ends were cut back, 4 bases at V and 8 bases at J, with 20 bases in the middle. This CDR3 is CASSGAGALTSEKLFF. The CDR3 region has the DNA TGTGCCAGCAGTGGGGCAGGGGCTTTGACCTCAGAAAAACTGTTTTTT. The full variable domain, in which reference TRBV25-1 and TRBJ1-4 provide the parts outside the CDR3, is EADIYQTPRYLVIGTGKKITLECSQTMGHDKMYWYQQDPGMELHLIHYSYGVNSTEKGDLSSESTVSRIRTEHFPLTLESARPSHTSQYLCASSGAGALTSEKLFFGSGTQLSVL.

The chain joins TRBV15 to TRBJ2-6, with D hard to call. The CDR3 sequence is 16 residues long. The germline V and J ends were trimmed by 1 base and 1 base, with 8 bases remaining between them. Germline V CDR1 and CDR2: LNHNV, YYDKDF (reference sequence). CDR3 loop: CATSRVPASGANVLTF. The CDR3 nucleotides read TGTGCCACCAGCAGAGTCCCGGCTTCTGGGGCCAACGTCCTGACTTTC.

This clone appeared a few times. The chain joins TRBV6-5 to TRBJ1-2; a possible D gene is TRBD1 (5 bases). The CDR3 loop spans 14 amino acids. V was cut by 5 bases and J by 5 bases, with 15 bases left in between. Per the germline V gene, CDR1 is MNHEY and CDR2 is SVGAGI. CDR3 in amino acids: CASSASGVEYGYTF. The CDR3 DNA reads TGTGCCAGCAGTGCCTCGGGGGTGGAGTATGGCTACACCTTC.

The chain links TRBV28 to TRBJ1-4; maybe TRBD1 (5 bases). Germline CDR1 reads MDHEN; CDR2 reads SYDVKM. The CDR3 totals 15 residues. V was clipped by 3 bases and J by 4 bases, with 12 bases between them. The CDR3 loop reads CASSFLGDGNEKLFF. CDR3 sequence (DNA): TGTGCCAGCAGTTTTTTAGGGGACGGTAATGAAAAACTGTTTTTT.

This clone was counted only a few times. The chain couples TRBV2 to TRBJ2-1; D is unclear. CDR3 length equals 13 residues. Trimming stripped 3 bases from V and 5 bases from J, with 8 bases between. Germline V gene data show CDR1 as SNHLY and CDR2 as FYNNEI. The CDR3 region is CASSDGIDNEQFF. For the CDR3, the DNA is TGTGCCAGCAGTGACGGCATTGACAATGAGCAGTTCTTC. The full variable domain, rest sourced from reference TRBV2 and TRBJ2-1, is EPEVTQTPSHQVTQMGQEVILRCVPISNHLYFYWYRQILGQKVEFLVSFYNNEISEKSEIFDDQFSVERPDGSNFTLKIRSTKLEDSAMYFCASSDGIDNEQFFGPGTRLTVL.

The chain joins TRBV18 to TRBJ2-1, with 16 positions matching TRBD2. Germline values: CDR1 KGHSH, CDR2 LQKENI. Losses at the gene ends were 0 bases for V and 8 bases for J; bases not matched to a gene: 1. The CDR3 totals 16 residues. CDR3 loop: CASSPPGLAGGDEQFF. The CDR3 DNA reads as TGTGCCAGCTCACCACCGGGACTAGCGGGAGGGGATGAGCAGTTCTTC.

V is TRBV28 and J is TRBJ2-7; D ambiguous. Trimming shortened V by 6 bases and J by 0 bases, and 9 bases separated the two germline ends. CDR3 length equals 13 residues. Germline CDR1 is MDHEN and CDR2 is SYDVKM. CDR3 sequence (DNA): TGTGCCAGCAGAGAGAGTGTCTCCTACGAGCAGTACTTC. Residues: CASRESVSYEQYF.

The chain links TRBV5-4 to TRBJ2-1; D may be TRBD1 (6 bases). The CDR3 sequence is 14 residues long. The ends were cut back, 0 bases at V and 8 bases at J, with 12 bases in the middle. Per germline, CDR1 SGHNT and CDR2 YYREEE (reference sequence). CDR3 sequence: CASSLARGNDEQFF. For the CDR3, the DNA is TGTGCCAGCAGCTTGGCCAGGGGTAACGATGAGCAGTTCTTC.

The genes are TRBV6-1 and TRBJ1-1; D gene uncertain. The V gene's germline CDR1 is MNHNS and CDR2 SASEGT. Between the trimmed V and J ends, which lost 2 bases and 0 bases, there was a span of 10 bases. This CDR3 has 15 amino acids. CDR3 sequence: CASSERTTMNTEAFF. Here the CDR3 DNA reads TGTGCCAGCAGTGAAAGGACGACCATGAACACTGAAGCTTTCTTT.

The V call is TRBV9, the J call TRBJ2-4; D ambiguous. This CDR3 has 15 residues. V was pared by 0 bases and J by 4 bases, with 11 bases between. Germline CDR1 SGDLS, CDR2 YYNGEE. CDR3 protein: CASSVDSTSKNIQYF. The CDR3 DNA follows: TGTGCCAGCAGCGTAGATAGTACCTCGAAAAACATTCAGTACTTC. The variable domain in full, completed from reference TRBV9 and TRBJ2-4, reads DSGVTQTPKHLITATGQRVTLRCSPRSGDLSVYWYQQSLDQGLQFLIQYYNGEERAKGNILERFSAQQFPDLHSELNLSSLELGDSALYFCASSVDSTSKNIQYFGAGTRLSVL.

DNA for the CDR3: TGTGCCAGCAGCTCCCAGCGGGAGGGCTACAATGAGCAGTTCTTC. Protein: CASSSQREGYNEQFF. V gene TRBV7-9 combines with J gene TRBJ2-1, with TRBD2 matching 10 bases. The CDR3 loop spans 15 amino acids. J was trimmed by 3 bases and V by 4 bases; bases with no gene match: 3. Germline V lookup: CDR1 SEHNR, CDR2 FQNEAQ (reference sequence).

The chain is built from TRBV7-2 and TRBJ2-1; 10 bases agree with TRBD2. Trimming cost V 3 bases and J 3 bases; bases outside gene matches: 2. CDR3 length: 15 residues. Germline V CDR1 and CDR2: SGHTA, FQGNSA. The CDR3 loop reads CASSFGLADYNEQFF. CDR3 sequence (DNA): TGTGCCAGCAGCTTTGGACTAGCGGACTACAATGAGCAGTTCTTC.

The J gene is TRBJ1-1, the V gene TRBV7-8; the D gene is possibly TRBD1 (5 bases). The CDR3 is 14 residues long. Looked up from germline, CDR1 is SGHVS and CDR2 is FQNEAQ. V was trimmed by 3 bases and J by 2 bases, leaving 10 bases between them. The DNA of the CDR3 is TGTGCCAGCAGCTTCCAAGACAGAAACACTGAAGCTTTCTTT. This sequence encodes CASSFQDRNTEAFF.

The chain joins TRBV28 to TRBJ1-2; D gene ambiguous. V dropped 2 bases and J dropped 8 bases, with 18 bases sitting between them. Germline CDR1 and CDR2: MDHEN and SYDVKM. The CDR3 runs 15 residues. The CDR3 protein is CASSLNGVPRNGYTF. The CDR3 DNA reads as TGTGCCAGCAGTTTAAACGGGGTTCCGCGGAACGGCTACACCTTC.